This T cell receptor (beta chain) comes out of a study of beta chain features in type 1 diabetes. On the study more broadly: Across every sample, roughly 100 million sorted cells were examined in total.

With V trimmed by 4 bases and J by 5 bases, 11 bases remained unmatched. Germline-derived CDR1 and CDR2 are SGHAT and FQNNGV. The CDR3 has 16 residues. This clone was observed a few times. Its antigen is currently unknown. One heparinised draw, averaging around 120 mL, was taken per donor. Study-level points and caveats: Type 1 diabetes patients had moderately but significantly shorter TCRB CDR3s in all four CD4+ subsets.

Expressed TCRB transcripts were sequenced after all isolated RNA was converted to cDNA. TCRdb keeps only in-frame clones here, not all; method: immunoSEQ multiplex PCR. The sample has hundreds of thousands of clones, around 9.3% seen once. The genes are TRBV11-2 and TRBJ1-2; 9 nucleotides match TRBD1. Sequenced sample: central memory CD4+ T cells from blood. The sequence was obtained from a man younger than 40 with type 1 diabetes. CDR3 DNA: TGTGCCAGCAGCTCCTCTCCGACAGGGGGAACTTATGGCTACACCTTC. As protein: CASSSSPTGGTYGYTF.